The 23 T cell receptor beta chains in this list originate from one sample, sequenced in a study of blood T cell repertoires in COVID-19. Only in-frame clones appear in the TCRdb table, and some are missing; sequencing was by immunoSEQ multiplex PCR. The table has roughly 160,000 clones, roughly 91% seen once; the top ten hold about 2%. The material sequenced was peripheral blood. The receptors were sampled from a man aged 18-30 years with acute or convalescent COVID-19.

The chain joins TRBV18 to TRBJ1-1, with D hard to call. CDR1 is KGHSH and CDR2 is LQKENI in the germline V gene. V was cut by 2 bases and J by 2 bases, with 15 bases left in between. There are 16 residues in the CDR3. The CDR3 nucleotides read TGTGCCAGCTCACCATTAGTTCCGGAGTTAAACACTGAAGCTTTCTTT. Protein sequence: CASSPLVPELNTEAFF.

A single count supports this clone. The genes are TRBV7-9 and TRBJ2-7, with D possibly matching TRBD1 (6 bases). The germline V gene has CDR1 SEHNR and CDR2 FQNEAQ (reference sequence). The V gene lost 5 bases and the J gene lost 0 bases, with 20 bases spanning the gap. The CDR3 consists of 17 residues. CDR3 nucleotide sequence: TGTGCCAGCAGCCCTAGGGCCCTGGACAGTAGCTCCTACGAGCAGTACTTC. Translating gives CASSPRALDSSSYEQYF.

V is TRBV3-1 (or the pseudogene TRBV3-2) and J is TRBJ2-3; 8 bases align to TRBD2. This CDR3 contains 16 residues. The V gene end was trimmed by 3 bases and the J gene end by 8 bases; junction bases not matched to a gene: 13. CDR1 is LGHDT and CDR2 is YNNKEL in the germline V gene (reference sequence). The CDR3 protein is CASSHGGEFHRSTQYF. The CDR3 DNA reads TGTGCCAGCAGCCACGGGGGGGAATTTCACAGATCTACGCAGTATTTT.

The chain recombines TRBV7-8 with TRBJ2-1; weak D call: TRBD1 (5 bases). Deletions cut 4 bases from V and 6 bases from J, with 10 bases between. Germline assignment: CDR1 SGHVS and CDR2 FQNEAQ. This CDR3 is built from 13 residues. CDR3 residues: CASSSDQGNEQFF. In nucleotides, the CDR3 is TGTGCCAGCAGCTCTGACCAGGGCAATGAGCAGTTCTTC.

The chain couples TRBV4-1 to TRBJ1-2; 8 bases are shared with TRBD1. Per germline, CDR1 MGHRA and CDR2 YSYEKL. The CDR3 length is 17 residues. Trimming took 0 bases from V and 4 from J; bases not matched to a gene: 10. In DNA form, the CDR3 reads TGCGCCAGCAGCCAAGATCCCACAGGGGGGGTAGGCTATGGCTACACCTTC. Protein sequence: CASSQDPTGGVGYGYTF.

V usage is TRBV6-5 and J usage is TRBJ2-5; the match to TRBD2 covers 12 bases. The CDR3 length is 14 residues. Germline V lookup: CDR1 MNHEY, CDR2 SVGAGI. V trimming: 10 bases; J trimming: 4 bases; junction bases outside the gene matches: 7. As DNA, the CDR3 is TGTGCCACCAAAGCGGGACTAGCGGGAGAGACCCAGTACTTC. Residues: CATKAGLAGETQYF.

V gene TRBV19 combines with J gene TRBJ2-5; 11 bases map to TRBD2. Germline V CDR1 and CDR2: LNHDA, SQIVND (reference sequence). CDR3 length equals 16 residues. Unmatched junction bases numbered 7, after V lost 6 bases and J lost 1 base. Written as DNA, the CDR3 is TGTGCCAGTAGCCTACGACTAGCGGGGCTCCAAGAGACCCAGTACTTC. Its translation: CASSLRLAGLQETQYF.

The J gene is TRBJ2-7, the V gene TRBV6-5; D ambiguous. The V end lost 2 bases, the J end lost 12 bases, and 14 bases lay between the germline ends. CDR1 is MNHEY, CDR2 SVGAGI, per germline. CDR3 size: 12 residues. This CDR3 reads CASSYQTTQWYF. CDR3 sequence (DNA): TGTGCCAGCAGTTACCAGACAACTCAGTGGTACTTC.

This clone was seen only a few times. The chain joins TRBV6-6 to TRBJ1-5; D uncertain. Trimming shortened V by 7 bases and J by 2 bases, and 18 bases separated the two germline ends. Per the germline V gene, CDR1 is MNHNY and CDR2 is SVGAGI (reference sequence). The CDR3 runs to 16 residues. The CDR3 region is CASTPGEVMGNQPQHF. The CDR3 nucleotides read TGTGCCAGCACCCCCGGGGAGGTGATGGGCAATCAGCCCCAGCATTTT.

This chain joins TRBV7-6 and TRBJ1-6; TRBD1 might be the D (5 bases). V was clipped by 4 bases and J by 10 bases, with 23 bases between them. The CDR3 runs 17 residues. Germline CDR1 reads SGHVS; CDR2 reads FNYEAQ. In DNA, the CDR3 is TGTGCCAGCAGCTCGTCCCGGCAGGGATTTATAGGCTCACCCCTCCACTTT. Translation: CASSSSRQGFIGSPLHF.

This clone occurred once. The chain couples TRBV20-1 to TRBJ2-1; 10 bases match TRBD2. The CDR3 has 15 residues. The ends lost 3 bases at V and 9 bases at J; junction bases unmatched: 11. The germline gives CDR1 DFQATT, CDR2 SNEGSKA (reference sequence). Here the CDR3 DNA reads TGCAGTGCTAGTCCTAGCGGGAGAAGCGGGGGTGAGCAGTTCTTC. It encodes CSASPSGRSGGEQFF.

The V and J genes are TRBV9 and TRBJ1-2; D remains ambiguous. Germline loops: CDR1 SGDLS, CDR2 YYNGEE. Trimming stripped 0 bases from V and 8 bases from J, with 14 bases between. The CDR3 contains 14 residues. CDR3 sequence: CASSVAGGRGGYTF. The CDR3 nucleotides read TGTGCCAGCAGCGTAGCTGGAGGTCGCGGCGGCTACACCTTC.

This clone turned up a few times. CDR3 nucleotide sequence: TGTGCCAGCAGCTTGGAAGAGGGGACAGCGAGAACTGAAGCTTTCTTT. This sequence encodes CASSLEEGTARTEAFF. V and J are TRBV5-8 and TRBJ1-1; 7 positions agree with TRBD1. Germline CDR1 and CDR2: SGHTS and YDEGEE. CDR3 length: 16 residues. The junction had 10 bases not matched to a gene; V was cut back by 0 bases and J by 5 bases. Based on the CDR3 plus reference TRBV5-8 and TRBJ1-1, the full variable domain is EAGVTQSPTHLIKTRGQQATLRCSPISGHTSVYWYQQALGLGLQFLLWYDEGEERNRGNFPPRFSGRQFPNYSSELNVNALELEDSALYLCASSLEEGTARTEAFFGQGTRLTVV.

The chain is built from TRBV5-4 and TRBJ2-1, with 7 bases aligning to TRBD1. In germline, CDR1 is SGHNT, CDR2 YYREEE (reference sequence). CDR3 length: 16 amino acids. Germline trimming cut 3 bases from V and 0 bases from J; bases unmatched to any gene: 6. CDR3 coding DNA: TGTGCCAGCAGCTCAACAGGGGCCAGCTCCTACAATGAGCAGTTCTTC. This sequence encodes CASSSTGASSYNEQFF.

This chain joins TRBV18 and TRBJ1-3; D remains ambiguous. Germline V gives CDR1 KGHSH, CDR2 LQKENI. The CDR3 spans 15 residues. The ends were cut back, 6 bases at V and 0 bases at J, with 12 bases in the middle. The CDR3 DNA follows: TGTGCCAGCTCTCCCTCGCGGGACTCTGGAAACACCATATATTTT. Its protein is CASSPSRDSGNTIYF.

The gene calls are TRBV5-1 and TRBJ2-5, with a weak D call TRBD1 (5 bases). V lost 0 bases and J lost 3, with 9 bases in between. This CDR3 contains 14 residues. The V gene's germline CDR1 is SGHRS and CDR2 YFSETQ. In DNA form, the CDR3 reads TGCGCCAGCAGCTTGGAACAGGCTAAAGAGACCCAGTACTTC. Protein sequence: CASSLEQAKETQYF.

This clone was observed a single time. V and J are TRBV5-1 and TRBJ2-1, with D hard to call. This CDR3 region has 14 residues. Germline loops: CDR1 SGHRS, CDR2 YFSETQ. V dropped 0 bases and J dropped 8 bases, with 12 bases sitting between them. The CDR3 DNA follows: TGCGCCAGCAGCTTGGGGTCGAGTTTCGATGAGCAGTTCTTC. Its translation: CASSLGSSFDEQFF. The complete variable domain, with remaining parts taken from reference TRBV5-1 and TRBJ2-1, reads KAGVTQTPRYLIKTRGQQVTLSCSPISGHRSVSWYQQTPGQGLQFLFEYFSETQRNKGNFPGRFSGRQFSNSRSEMNVSTLELGDSALYLCASSLGSSFDEQFFGPGTRLTVL.

This chain connects TRBV5-4 to TRBJ1-2; TRBD1 might be the D (6 bases). The CDR3 contains 13 residues. V lost 2 bases and J lost 4, with 9 bases in between. Germline V gene data show CDR1 as SGHNT and CDR2 as YYREEE (reference sequence). CDR3 sequence reads: CASSFGQLYGYTF. CDR3 DNA: TGTGCCAGCAGCTTCGGACAGCTCTATGGCTACACCTTC.

V gene TRBV2 combines with J gene TRBJ1-2; TRBD1 aligns across 9 bases. This CDR3 has 17 residues. V trimming: 7 bases; J trimming: 2 bases; junction bases outside the gene matches: 14. Germline V gene data show CDR1 as SNHLY and CDR2 as FYNNEI. The CDR3 coding sequence is TGTGCCAGCACCGTCCCGGGACAGGGCCGGGGGAACTATGGCTACACCTTC. Its protein is CASTVPGQGRGNYGYTF.

The V gene is TRBV21-1, the J gene TRBJ2-3; the table gives TRBD1 as D, unverified against the DNA. TRBV21-1 is marked as a pseudogene. The CDR3 sequence is 17 residues long. This CDR3 is CASSKASREIGTDTQYF. In DNA form, the CDR3 reads TGTGCCAGCAGCAAAGCTTCCAGGGAAATCGGCACAGATACGCAGTATTTT.

This sequence joins TRBV7-2 and TRBJ2-1; possible D gene TRBD2, 5 bases. The CDR3 spans 15 residues. V was pared by 7 bases and J by 0 bases, with 13 bases between. Germline CDR1 reads SGHTA; CDR2 reads FQGNSA. The CDR3, as DNA: TGTGCCAGCACCCTACTGGGGAGCTCCTACAATGAGCAGTTCTTC. Its translation: CASTLLGSSYNEQFF.

As regards this clone: A junction end diverges from the germline sequence, so it may reflect a read error. This chain uses TRBV30 with TRBJ1-2; TRBD1 aligns across 9 bases. The CDR3 has 11 amino acids. Germline lookup yields CDR1 GTSNPN and CDR2 SVGIG (reference sequence). CDR3: CAWGGQGKTLF. As DNA, the CDR3 is TGTGCCTGGGGGGGACAGGGAAAGACCCTCTTC.

The chain recombines TRBV27 with TRBJ1-2, with a weak D call TRBD1 (6 bases). The V end was cut by 2 bases, the J end by 2 bases, with 15 bases between. Germline-derived CDR1 and CDR2 are MNHEY and SMNVEV (reference sequence). This CDR3 contains 16 residues. This CDR3 is CASSLVGTGTNYGYTF. The DNA for the CDR3 is TGTGCCAGCAGTTTAGTGGGTACCGGGACAAACTATGGCTACACCTTC.